The 29 T cell receptor beta chains below all came from one sample that was sequenced in a study of blood T cell repertoires in COVID-19 (dated by TCRdb to the early 2020s). Library preparation employed the immunoSEQ multiplex PCR assay. TCRdb took over this immuneACCESS table, retaining in-frame rearrangements with V and J assigned. Such tables are incomplete; in checked studies, under half of the missing clones stem from an unresolved V gene, and the remainder is unexplained. This sample has about 410,000 clones in its table, and around 91% of those were observed once. The ten largest account for about 1.6% of the sample. The sequenced sample was peripheral blood. The receptor source for this set is a woman aged 40 to 49 with COVID-19, enrolled during active disease.

The chain couples TRBV3-1 (or the pseudogene TRBV3-2) to TRBJ1-3; D is unresolved. Trimming removed 3 bases from V and 0 bases from J, with 6 bases in between. The CDR3 has 14 residues. CDR1 and CDR2 (germline): LGHDT, YNNKEL (reference sequence). The CDR3 sequence: CASSQAISGNTIYF. CDR3 nucleotides: TGTGCCAGCAGCCAGGCCATCTCTGGAAACACCATATATTTT.

This clone has only a few counts. V and J are TRBV27 and TRBJ2-2, with 7 bases lining up with TRBD2. Trimming took 8 bases from V and 1 from J; bases not matched to a gene: 4. The CDR3 loop spans 14 amino acids. The V gene's germline CDR1 is MNHEY and CDR2 SMNVEV (reference sequence). The CDR3 DNA sequence: TGTGCCAGCGCGGGGGTTTTGAACACCGGGGAGCTGTTTTTT. Translated, it gives CASAGVLNTGELFF.

This clone was seen a handful of times. The chain has TRBV5-6 and TRBJ1-2; D gene unclear. Germline V gene data show CDR1 as SGHDT and CDR2 as YYEEEE. The CDR3 covers 15 residues. V gave up 0 bases and J gave up 4 bases, with 13 bases separating them. The CDR3 here is CASSLAYGRSYGYTF. The CDR3 DNA is TGTGCCAGCAGCTTGGCCTATGGGAGATCCTATGGCTACACCTTC.

This clone was seen only once. This chain's CDR3 is CASSPFEGTTGELFF. The CDR3 nucleotides are TGTGCCAGCAGCCCCTTCGAGGGAACGACCGGGGAGCTGTTTTTT. This sequence joins TRBV7-6 and TRBJ2-2; the D gene is possibly TRBD2 (5 bases). V dropped 5 bases and J dropped 5 bases, with 15 bases sitting between them. The germline V gene encodes CDR1 SGHVS and CDR2 FNYEAQ. The CDR3 is made up of 15 amino acids.

This chain uses TRBV7-2 with TRBJ1-2; the D gene is possibly TRBD1 (6 bases). The length of the CDR3 is 15 residues. Trimming took 2 bases from V and 3 from J, leaving 13 bases between them. Germline V CDR1 and CDR2: SGHTA, FQGNSA. The DNA of the CDR3 is TGTGCCAGCAGCTTACAGACAGGTCTTGACTATGGCTACACCTTC. Translated: CASSLQTGLDYGYTF.

This clone appeared once. The V gene is TRBV19, the J gene TRBJ1-1, with D tentatively TRBD1 (6 bases). The CDR3 has 15 residues. Germline-derived CDR1 and CDR2 are LNHDA and SQIVND (reference sequence). The V gene lost 1 base and the J gene lost 1 base, with 10 bases spanning the gap. Written as DNA, the CDR3 is TGTGCCAGTAGTATAGGGGGACAAAGGAACACTGAAGCTTTCTTT. Translation gives CASSIGGQRNTEAFF.

The chain carries TRBV6-2 or TRBV6-3 and TRBJ2-5; 11 nucleotides agree with TRBD2. The CDR3 is 16 residues long. Germline assignment: CDR1 MNHEY and CDR2 SVGEGT. V lost 2 bases and J lost 4; bases outside the gene matches: 6. The CDR3 protein is CASSYGIAGGRETQYF. CDR3 coding DNA: TGTGCCAGCAGTTACGGGATAGCGGGGGGGCGAGAGACCCAGTACTTC.

The chain combines TRBV7-2 with TRBJ1-5; 8 nucleotides align to TRBD1. This CDR3 region has 15 residues. V gave up 5 bases and J gave up 7 bases; unmatched junction bases: 10. Germline V lookup: CDR1 SGHTA, CDR2 FQGNSA. The CDR3 nucleotides are TGTGCCAGCAGCCCAAGACAGGGGTATAACCAGCCCCAGCATTTT. Its translation is CASSPRQGYNQPQHF.

The gene calls are TRBV14 and TRBJ2-2, with D unclear. Trimming took 0 bases from V and 5 from J, leaving 4 bases between them. This CDR3 is built from 13 residues. Germline V CDR1 and CDR2: SGHDN, FVKESK. The DNA of the CDR3 is TGTGCCAGCAGCCAAGATCTGACCGGGGAGCTGTTTTTT. This codes for CASSQDLTGELFF.

This clone was seen more than once but under ten times. The chain joins TRBV5-6 to TRBJ1-3; D is possibly TRBD1 (5 bases). Looked up from germline, CDR1 is SGHDT and CDR2 is YYEEEE. The V gene lost 0 bases and the J gene lost 1 base, with 5 bases spanning the gap. The length of the CDR3 is 14 residues. For the CDR3, the DNA is TGTGCCAGCAGCTTGGGACAGTCTGGAAACACCATATATTTT. Translating it yields CASSLGQSGNTIYF. Drawing the rest from reference TRBV5-6 and TRBJ1-3, the complete variable domain is DAGVTQSPTHLIKTRGQQVTLRCSPKSGHDTVSWYQQALGQGPQFIFQYYEEEERQRGNFPDRFSGHQFPNYSSELNVNALLLGDSALYLCASSLGQSGNTIYFGEGSWLTVV.

This chain links TRBV7-2 with TRBJ1-2; possible D gene TRBD1, 5 bases. This CDR3 spans 15 amino acids. CDR1 is SGHTA, CDR2 FQGNSA, per germline. V was clipped by 5 bases and J by 0 bases, with 13 bases between them. In nucleotides, the CDR3 is TGTGCCAGCAGCCTCGCCTGGGGCCCTAACTATGGCTACACCTTC. Its translation is CASSLAWGPNYGYTF.

Turning to this clone: The sample has other DNA sequences that encode this CDR3 too. The V and J genes are TRBV18 and TRBJ2-2; the match to TRBD1 covers 10 bases. V gave up 3 bases and J gave up 3 bases; unmatched junction bases: 1. Germline V gives CDR1 KGHSH, CDR2 LQKENI. The CDR3 extends over 15 amino acids. CDR3 bases: TGTGCCAGCTCACCCGGGACAGGGGACACCGGGGAGCTGTTTTTT. Translating gives CASSPGTGDTGELFF.

This chain joins TRBV15 and TRBJ2-1; tentatively, D is TRBD1 (6 bases). V lost 0 bases, J lost 1 base, and 19 bases lay in between. The CDR3 covers 19 residues. Germline V gene sequence: CDR1 LNHNV, CDR2 YYDKDF (reference sequence). CDR3 in DNA: TGTGCCACCAGCAGAGATCCCCGCAGGGGCGCGGAGTCCTACAATGAGCAGTTCTTC. This codes for CATSRDPRRGAESYNEQFF.

This clone has just one count. The gene calls are TRBV6-5 and TRBJ1-1; D unresolved. The CDR3 length is 13 residues. V gave up 2 bases and J gave up 5 bases, with 9 bases separating them. Germline CDR1 reads MNHEY; CDR2 reads SVGAGI. The CDR3 nucleotides read TGTGCCAGCAGTTACGGCGGGGAGACTGAAGCTTTCTTT. It encodes CASSYGGETEAFF.

V is TRBV7-6 and J is TRBJ2-7, with 8 bases fitting TRBD2. Trimming cost V 1 base and J 6 bases; bases outside gene matches: 11. There are 16 residues in the CDR3. Per germline, CDR1 SGHVS and CDR2 FNYEAQ. The CDR3 sequence is CASSLGGQRENREQYF. As DNA, the CDR3 is TGTGCCAGCAGCTTAGGGGGCCAGCGGGAGAATCGCGAGCAGTACTTC.

The chain couples TRBV4-3 to TRBJ1-2; 7 bases agree with TRBD1. Germline V lookup: CDR1 LGHNA, CDR2 YSLEER. CDR3 length equals 16 residues. After removal of 1 base from V and 4 bases from J, the junction contained 9 bases not matched to a gene. The CDR3 is CASSQGGGPGGYGYTF. The CDR3 region has the DNA TGCGCCAGCAGCCAAGGCGGTGGGCCAGGGGGCTATGGCTACACCTTC.

A single count supports this clone. The V and J genes are TRBV2 and TRBJ2-1; TRBD1 aligns across 7 bases. The J segment lost 7 bases and the V segment lost 6 bases, leaving 12 bases of the junction unmatched. The CDR3 has 15 amino acids. Germline CDR1 reads SNHLY; CDR2 reads FYNNEI. CDR3 in DNA: TGTGCCAGCAGCTTCGACAGGGCCTCGGGAAATGAGCAGTTCTTC. Encoded protein: CASSFDRASGNEQFF.

This clone was picked up one time. The chain combines TRBV2 with TRBJ2-7; 8 bases map to TRBD2. V lost 6 bases and J lost 2; bases outside the gene matches: 9. The germline V gene encodes CDR1 SNHLY and CDR2 FYNNEI. The CDR3 extends over 15 amino acids. The CDR3 coding sequence is TGTGCCAGCAGAGGGGTAGCGGGGACTCCCTACGAGCAGTACTTC. Encoded protein: CASRGVAGTPYEQYF. The variable domain in full, with the rest retrieved from reference TRBV2 and TRBJ2-7, is EPEVTQTPSHQVTQMGQEVILRCVPISNHLYFYWYRQILGQKVEFLVSFYNNEISEKSEIFDDQFSVERPDGSNFTLKIRSTKLEDSAMYFCASRGVAGTPYEQYFGPGTRLTVT.

This chain uses TRBV5-6 with TRBJ1-1; TRBD1 aligns across 7 bases. The trim removed 0 bases at V and 6 bases at J, leaving 8 bases unmatched. The length of the CDR3 is 15 residues. Per the germline V gene, CDR1 is SGHDT and CDR2 is YYEEEE. CDR3 nucleotide sequence: TGTGCCAGCAGCTTGGGCCGGGGACAGCGGTCTGAAGCTTTCTTT. Its translation: CASSLGRGQRSEAFF.

The chain couples TRBV19 to TRBJ1-1; no definite D call. Per germline, CDR1 LNHDA and CDR2 SQIVND (reference sequence). The length of the CDR3 is 14 residues. The germline V and J ends were trimmed by 3 bases and 4 bases, with 12 bases remaining between them. CDR3 region: CASSMDGEGTEAFF. The CDR3 DNA sequence: TGTGCCAGTAGTATGGACGGGGAGGGCACTGAAGCTTTCTTT. Together with reference TRBV19 and TRBJ1-1, the CDR3 gives the full variable domain: DGGITQSPKYLFRKEGQNVTLSCEQNLNHDAMYWYRQDPGQGLRLIYYSQIVNDFQKGDIAEGYSVSREKKESFPLTVTSAQKNPTAFYLCASSMDGEGTEAFFGQGTRLTVV.

The CDR3 region has the DNA TGTGCCAGCAGTTACGGAGGGAGTGGAGGAGGCTACACCTTC. Encoded protein: CASSYGGSGGGYTF. The chain combines TRBV6-2 or TRBV6-3 with TRBJ1-2; D unclear. The CDR3 length is 14 residues. V was shortened by 2 bases and J by 8 bases, with 15 bases between the two germline ends. Germline CDR1 MNHEY, CDR2 SVGEGT.

The chain carries TRBV6-4 and TRBJ2-1, with 11 bases fitting TRBD2. V lost 4 bases, J lost 5 bases, and 4 bases stayed unmatched. From germline, CDR1 is MRHNA and CDR2 SNTAGT. This CDR3 contains 15 residues. The CDR3: CASSVSGGANNEQFF. The CDR3 DNA sequence: TGTGCCAGCAGTGTTAGCGGGGGGGCCAACAATGAGCAGTTCTTC.

The V call is TRBV5-6, the J call TRBJ1-2, with D uncertain. Trimming pared 0 bases from V and 2 bases from J, leaving 11 bases between. The germline gives CDR1 SGHDT, CDR2 YYEEEE. The CDR3 runs 15 residues. The CDR3, as DNA: TGTGCCAGCAGCTTGGGGCCACAGAAGAACTATGGCTACACCTTC. It translates to CASSLGPQKNYGYTF.

The V gene is TRBV19, the J gene TRBJ1-2, with 7 bases that match TRBD1. In germline, CDR1 is LNHDA, CDR2 SQIVND (reference sequence). Trimming at V came to 4 bases and at J to 8 bases, leaving 16 bases not matched to a gene. This CDR3 region has 16 residues. The CDR3 spells CASSTTGSGTNRGYTF. The CDR3 region has the DNA TGTGCCAGTAGTACGACAGGGTCGGGCACTAACAGGGGCTACACCTTC. Supplemented by reference TRBV19 and TRBJ1-2, the full variable domain reads DGGITQSPKYLFRKEGQNVTLSCEQNLNHDAMYWYRQDPGQGLRLIYYSQIVNDFQKGDIAEGYSVSREKKESFPLTVTSAQKNPTAFYLCASSTTGSGTNRGYTFGSGTRLTVV.

This rearrangement joins TRBV5-1 to TRBJ1-1, with 7 bases that match TRBD1. The CDR3 has 13 amino acids. The junction had 8 bases not matched to a gene; V was cut back by 4 bases and J by 8 bases. In germline, CDR1 is SGHRS, CDR2 YFSETQ. The CDR3 reads CASSLGTDSEAFF. CDR3 sequence (DNA): TGCGCCAGCAGCCTAGGGACAGACAGCGAAGCTTTCTTT.

This chain uses TRBV6-5 with TRBJ2-2; 7 bases map to TRBD1. This CDR3 is built from 13 residues. Losses at the gene ends were 4 bases for V and 8 bases for J; bases not matched to a gene: 4. Germline CDR1 MNHEY, CDR2 SVGAGI. CDR3 nucleotide sequence: TGTGCCAGCAGTTTGACAGGGTCAGGGGAGCTGTTTTTT. Its protein product is CASSLTGSGELFF.

V is TRBV5-8 and J is TRBJ2-7; TRBD2 matches 7 bases. The CDR3 totals 14 residues. Germline V lookup: CDR1 SGHTS, CDR2 YDEGEE. V dropped 0 bases and J dropped 2; count of bases not matched to a gene: 2. The CDR3 sequence is CASSLGGRAYEQYF. CDR3 in DNA: TGTGCCAGCAGCTTGGGGGGGAGGGCCTACGAGCAGTACTTC. The variable domain in full, completed from reference TRBV5-8 and TRBJ2-7, reads EAGVTQSPTHLIKTRGQQATLRCSPISGHTSVYWYQQALGLGLQFLLWYDEGEERNRGNFPPRFSGRQFPNYSSELNVNALELEDSALYLCASSLGGRAYEQYFGPGTRLTVT.

This rearrangement joins TRBV5-6 to TRBJ1-5, with 7 bases identical to TRBD1. The V gene's germline CDR1 is SGHDT and CDR2 YYEEEE. The V and J ends lost 2 bases and 7 bases, in that order; junction bases with no gene match: 9. The CDR3 runs to 15 residues. CDR3 residues: CASSLRTGLEQPQHF. The CDR3 DNA sequence: TGTGCCAGCAGCTTACGGACAGGACTGGAGCAGCCCCAGCATTTT.

This chain connects TRBV27 to TRBJ2-1; D might be TRBD2 (6 bases). The CDR3 extends over 13 amino acids. V lost 4 bases and J lost 8, with 12 bases in between. Germline CDR1 is MNHEY and CDR2 is SMNVEV (reference sequence). As DNA, the CDR3 is TGTGCCAGCAGTTCGACCGGGGGTTATGAGCAGTTCTTC. This translates into CASSSTGGYEQFF.